This T cell receptor beta chain was documented in a study of graft-versus-host responses after intestinal transplantation. As for the study in general: Tacrolimus plus steroids were given to all recipients for about three years, preceded by anti-thymocyte globulin induction.

Whole-study findings and limits: GvH clone levels peaked in circulation, and this peak was associated with early post-transplant HvG declines.

As concerns this clone: Its antigen is not known.

Assay: immunoSEQ multiplex PCR; the TCRdb copy retains only in-frame clones and omits some. The sample has some 90,000 clones; roughly nine tenths are singletons. This clonotype was sampled from a human donor who received an intestinal transplant. Specimen: unstimulated CD4+ T cells sorted from spleen or lymph node cells, collected before intestinal transplant.

CDR3 in amino acids: CASSQRWGPADTQYF. DNA of the CDR3: TGTGCCAGCAGCCAACGTTGGGGGCCGGCAGATACGCAGTATTTT. This chain connects TRBV7-3 to TRBJ2-3; D might be TRBD1 (6 bases). The CDR3 runs 15 residues. The germline V gene has CDR1 SGHTA and CDR2 FQGTGA. V was trimmed by 5 bases and J by 4 bases, leaving 16 bases between them.